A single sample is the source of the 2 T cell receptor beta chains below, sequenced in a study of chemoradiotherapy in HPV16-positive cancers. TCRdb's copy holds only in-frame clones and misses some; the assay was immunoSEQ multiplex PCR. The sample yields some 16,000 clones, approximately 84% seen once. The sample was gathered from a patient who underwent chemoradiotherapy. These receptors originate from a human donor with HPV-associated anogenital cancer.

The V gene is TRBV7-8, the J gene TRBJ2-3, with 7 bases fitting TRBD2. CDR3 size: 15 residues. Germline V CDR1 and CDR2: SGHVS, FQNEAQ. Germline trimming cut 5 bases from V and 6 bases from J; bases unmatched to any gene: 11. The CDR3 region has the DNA TGTGCCAGCAGCCTCCAGGCGGGGGTCGAGGATACGCAGTATTTT. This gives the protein CASSLQAGVEDTQYF.

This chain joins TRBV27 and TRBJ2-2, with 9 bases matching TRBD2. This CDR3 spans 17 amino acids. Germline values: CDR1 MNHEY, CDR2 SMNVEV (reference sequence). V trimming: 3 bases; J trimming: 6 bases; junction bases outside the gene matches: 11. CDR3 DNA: TGTGCCAGCAGTTTTCACTTCTGGGCGGGGGGGCCCGGGGAGCTGTTTTTT. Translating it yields CASSFHFWAGGPGELFF.